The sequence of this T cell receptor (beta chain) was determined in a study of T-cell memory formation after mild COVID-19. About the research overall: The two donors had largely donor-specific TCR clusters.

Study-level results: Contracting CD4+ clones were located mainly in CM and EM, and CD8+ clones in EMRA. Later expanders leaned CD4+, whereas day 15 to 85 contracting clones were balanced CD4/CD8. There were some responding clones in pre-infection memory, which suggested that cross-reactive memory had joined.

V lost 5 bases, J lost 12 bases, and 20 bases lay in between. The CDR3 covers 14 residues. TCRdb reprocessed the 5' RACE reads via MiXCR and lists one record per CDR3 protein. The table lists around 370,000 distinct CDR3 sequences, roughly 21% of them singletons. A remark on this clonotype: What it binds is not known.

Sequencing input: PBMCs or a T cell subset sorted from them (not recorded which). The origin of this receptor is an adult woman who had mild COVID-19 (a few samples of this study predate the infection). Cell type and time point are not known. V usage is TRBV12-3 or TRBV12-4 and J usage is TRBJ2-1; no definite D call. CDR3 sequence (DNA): TGTGCCAGCAGTAGGACGAACAACAGATTTACGCAGTTCTTC. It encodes CASSRTNNRFTQFF.